This is a list of T cell receptor beta chains from one sample in a study of T cell repertoires in cytomegalovirus infection. From the reads, TCRdb called clonotypes with MiXCR, one entry per CDR3 protein. The table includes a few hundred thousand distinct CDR3 sequences, over 7.5% detected once. What was sequenced was PBMCs. The receptors were gathered from a human donor in good health (CMV status not recorded). Some clones in this sample may be carry-over from other donors' samples. CDR3s leave out the opening cysteine and the closing phenylalanine or tryptophan. For some rows the clone size is stated as once, few or many, or as a class when expanded; others skip it.

J	V	size	CDR3
TRBJ1-1	TRBV6-1	few	ASSYTVRPEAF
TRBJ1-1	TRBV29-1	.	SVEGADTEAF
TRBJ1-2	TRBV6-2/TRBV6-3	many	ASSPNIRSTGYT
TRBJ1-1	TRBV11-2	many	ASSKGQGILEAF
TRBJ1-1	TRBV4-1	few	ASSQEERAF
TRBJ1-2	TRBV20-1	few	RAQDRGISNYGYT
TRBJ2-1	TRBV6-1	many	ASTEPPGQGTHEQF
TRBJ2-3	TRBV7-6	few	ASRKGRTDTQY
TRBJ2-7	TRBV7-9	many	ASSPPGYSSYEQY
TRBJ1-5	TRBV6-6	few	ASIHTGEESEFSNQPQH
TRBJ2-5	TRBV19	.	ASSKTAETQY
TRBJ2-7	TRBV19	few	ASSISGGRYYEQY
TRBJ2-7	TRBV11-2	.	ASSLESGTGVSYEQY
TRBJ2-5	TRBV2	few	ASSDGFGGEETQY
TRBJ2-7	TRBV7-9	many	ASSLSFAQSSYEQY
TRBJ1-2	TRBV4-1	.	ASSQGDGVYGYT
TRBJ1-3	TRBV7-2	many	ASSRSGNTIY
TRBJ2-3	TRBV7-2	many	ASSLAGRPTDTQY
TRBJ1-2	TRBV4-2	.	ASSQLTGNYGYT
TRBJ2-1	TRBV28	few	ASSYRGVSGHEQF
TRBJ1-1	TRBV6-2/TRBV6-3	few	ASNDGGNTEAF
TRBJ1-1	TRBV28	.	ASSLRAKGGKAF
TRBJ2-7	TRBV7-6	many	ASSATSGATYEQY
TRBJ1-4	TRBV7-2	many	ASSLGGLGKLF
TRBJ2-1	TRBV7-2	many	ASSSTWGGYNEQF
TRBJ2-1	TRBV12-3/TRBV12-4	many	ASSLTSGFYNEQF
TRBJ2-7	TRBV20-1	.	SATEIAQQY
TRBJ2-1	TRBV24-1	.	ATSGSVGGEQF
TRBJ1-4	TRBV29-1	.	SANVGMGGPAGKLF
TRBJ2-7	TRBV27	many	ASSLSSSGGHNEQY
TRBJ2-5	TRBV12-3/TRBV12-4	many	ASSFRGLATETQY
TRBJ1-3	TRBV27	.	ASSPRLSSSGNTIY
TRBJ2-1	TRBV23-1	.	ASSQTRLAVSYNEQF
TRBJ2-3	TRBV20-1	many	SATTSGGNTDTQY
TRBJ2-6	TRBV6-2/TRBV6-3	.	ASTQGAGANVLT
TRBJ1-3	TRBV7-9	few	ASSFVPSGNTIY
TRBJ2-1	TRBV6-8	few	ASSYADRASGRNEQF
TRBJ2-7	TRBV12-3/TRBV12-4	many	ASSPFGDIDDEQY
TRBJ2-2	TRBV7-2	many	ASSLFGTGNNGELF
TRBJ2-2	TRBV28	many	ASLAGGPVGELF
TRBJ2-3	TRBV6-6	few	ASSWKGTDTQY
TRBJ2-3	TRBV12-3/TRBV12-4	many	ASRAGGPADTQY
TRBJ1-5	TRBV4-2	.	ASSQDLAGQPQH
TRBJ2-7	TRBV18	.	ASSPLSSSGSYEQC
TRBJ1-2	TRBV30	.	AWSGQGANGYT
TRBJ2-5	TRBV12-3/TRBV12-4	.	ASSLTGLPQY
TRBJ2-3	TRBV7-6	many	ASSFGTGGRDTQY
TRBJ2-1	TRBV10-3	many	AISESISGQGARNEQF
TRBJ1-5	TRBV10-3	many	AISEDAAYGNQPQH
TRBJ2-3	TRBV7-2	many	ASSNGAGPTDTQY
TRBJ2-3	TRBV6-2/TRBV6-3	.	ASSSRTSGRRIDTQY
TRBJ1-4	TRBV7-9	many	ASSRDRGTGEKLF
TRBJ2-7	TRBV7-6	.	ASSAGTAEQY
TRBJ2-1	TRBV20-1	.	SAGLENNEQF
TRBJ1-1	TRBV28	.	ASSSGSPEAF
TRBJ1-1	TRBV12-3/TRBV12-4	few	ASSLGQGGGTEAF